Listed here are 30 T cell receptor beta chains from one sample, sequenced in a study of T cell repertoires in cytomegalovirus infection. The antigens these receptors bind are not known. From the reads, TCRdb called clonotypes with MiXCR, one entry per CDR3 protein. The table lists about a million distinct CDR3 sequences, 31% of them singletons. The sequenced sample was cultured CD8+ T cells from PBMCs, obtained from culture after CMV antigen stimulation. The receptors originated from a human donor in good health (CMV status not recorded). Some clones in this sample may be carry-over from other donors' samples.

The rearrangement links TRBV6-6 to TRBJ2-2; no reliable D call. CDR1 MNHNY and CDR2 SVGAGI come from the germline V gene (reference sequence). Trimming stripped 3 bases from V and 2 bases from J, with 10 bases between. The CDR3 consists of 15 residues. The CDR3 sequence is CASSYTALNTGELFF. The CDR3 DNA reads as TGTGCCAGCAGTTATACGGCACTCAACACCGGGGAGCTGTTTTTT.

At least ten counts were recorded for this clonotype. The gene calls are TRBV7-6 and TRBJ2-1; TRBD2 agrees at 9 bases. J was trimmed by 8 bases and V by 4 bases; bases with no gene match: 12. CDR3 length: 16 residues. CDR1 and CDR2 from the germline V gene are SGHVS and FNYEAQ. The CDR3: CASSSPGGLARHEQFF. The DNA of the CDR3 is TGTGCCAGCAGCTCACCCGGCGGACTAGCGAGGCATGAGCAGTTCTTC.

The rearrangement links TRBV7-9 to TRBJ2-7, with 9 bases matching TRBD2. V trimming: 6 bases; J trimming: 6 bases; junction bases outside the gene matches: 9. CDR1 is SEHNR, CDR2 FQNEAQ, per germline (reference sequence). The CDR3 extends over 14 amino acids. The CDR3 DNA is TGTGCCAGCAGTATCGGCGGGGGGGCCGGCGAGCAGTACTTC. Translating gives CASSIGGGAGEQYF.

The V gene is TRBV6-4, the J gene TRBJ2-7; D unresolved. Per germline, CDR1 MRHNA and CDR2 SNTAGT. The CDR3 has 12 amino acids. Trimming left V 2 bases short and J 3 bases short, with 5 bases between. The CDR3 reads CASSDRIYEQYV. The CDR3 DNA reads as TGTGCCAGCAGTGACAGAATCTACGAGCAGTACGTC.

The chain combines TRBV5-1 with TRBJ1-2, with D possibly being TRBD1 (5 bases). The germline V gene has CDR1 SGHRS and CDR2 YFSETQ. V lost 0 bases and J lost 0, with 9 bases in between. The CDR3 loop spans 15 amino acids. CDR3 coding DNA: TGCGCCAGCAGCTTGGAGGCAGGGCCTAACTATGGCTACACCTTC. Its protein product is CASSLEAGPNYGYTF.

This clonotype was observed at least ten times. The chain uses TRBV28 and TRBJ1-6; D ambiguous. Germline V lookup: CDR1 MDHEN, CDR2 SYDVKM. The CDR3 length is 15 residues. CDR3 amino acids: CASHPGLAYNSPLHF. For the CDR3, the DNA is TGTGCTTCCCACCCGGGGTTAGCCTATAATTCACCCCTCCACTTT.

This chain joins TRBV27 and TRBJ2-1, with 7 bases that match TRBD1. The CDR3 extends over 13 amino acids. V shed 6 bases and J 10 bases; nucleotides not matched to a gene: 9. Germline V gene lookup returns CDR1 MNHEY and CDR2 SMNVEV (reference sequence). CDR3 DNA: TGTGCCAGCAGCGGGACAGATACGGAGGAGCAGTTCTTC. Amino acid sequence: CASSGTDTEEQFF.

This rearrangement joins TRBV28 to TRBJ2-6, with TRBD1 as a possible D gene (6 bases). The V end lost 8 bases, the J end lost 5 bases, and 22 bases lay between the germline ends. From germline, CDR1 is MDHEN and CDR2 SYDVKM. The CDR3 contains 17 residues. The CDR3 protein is CASGPRGSTAWANVLTF. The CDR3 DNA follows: TGTGCCAGCGGGCCAAGGGGGTCTACGGCCTGGGCCAACGTCCTGACTTTC.

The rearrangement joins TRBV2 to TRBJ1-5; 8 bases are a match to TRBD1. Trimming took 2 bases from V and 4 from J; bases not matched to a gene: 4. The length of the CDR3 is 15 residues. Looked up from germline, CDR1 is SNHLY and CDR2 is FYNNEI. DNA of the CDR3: TGTGCCAGCAGTGAATACGGACAGGGTAATCAGCCCCAGCATTTT. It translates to CASSEYGQGNQPQHF.

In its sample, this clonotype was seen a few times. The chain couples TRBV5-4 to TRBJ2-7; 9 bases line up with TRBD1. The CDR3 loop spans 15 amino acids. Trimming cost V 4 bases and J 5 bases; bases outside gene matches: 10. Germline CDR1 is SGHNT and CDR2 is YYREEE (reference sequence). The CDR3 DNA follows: TGTGCCAGCAGCCGAACCCTACAGGGGGCCGACGAGCAGTACTTC. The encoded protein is CASSRTLQGADEQYF.

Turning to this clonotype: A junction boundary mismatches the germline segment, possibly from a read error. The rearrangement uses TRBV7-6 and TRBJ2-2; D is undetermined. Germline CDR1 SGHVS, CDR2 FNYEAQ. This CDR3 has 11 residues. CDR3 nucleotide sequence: TGTGCCAGCAGCTTAAACGGGCAGCTGTTTTTT. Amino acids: CASSLNGQLFF.

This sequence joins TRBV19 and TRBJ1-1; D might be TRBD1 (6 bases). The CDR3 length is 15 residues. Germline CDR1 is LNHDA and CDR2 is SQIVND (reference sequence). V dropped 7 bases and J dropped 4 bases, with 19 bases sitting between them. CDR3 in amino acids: CASTRGGGVGTEAFF. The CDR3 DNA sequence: TGTGCCAGTACCCGCGGGGGCGGAGTGGGCACTGAAGCTTTCTTT.

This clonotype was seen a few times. The CDR3, as DNA: TGTGCCAGCAGCCCCGCAGGTGGTGCAGTCAGTGATCTGGAAAAACTGTTTTTT. Residues: CASSPAGGAVSDLEKLFF. The rearrangement links TRBV7-9 to TRBJ1-4, with D unresolved. V was pared by 5 bases and J by 8 bases, with 27 bases between. The germline V gene has CDR1 SEHNR and CDR2 FQNEAQ (reference sequence). The CDR3 loop spans 18 amino acids.

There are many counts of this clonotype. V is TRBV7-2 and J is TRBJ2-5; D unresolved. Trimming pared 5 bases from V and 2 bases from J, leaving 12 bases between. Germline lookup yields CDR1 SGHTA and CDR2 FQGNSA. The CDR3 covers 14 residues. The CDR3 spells CASSPPDEQETQYF. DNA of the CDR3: TGTGCCAGCAGCCCCCCAGACGAACAAGAGACCCAGTACTTC.

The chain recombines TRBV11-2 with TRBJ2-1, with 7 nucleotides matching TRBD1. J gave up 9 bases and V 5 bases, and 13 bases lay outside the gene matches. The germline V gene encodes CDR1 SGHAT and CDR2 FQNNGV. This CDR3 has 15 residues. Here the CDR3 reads CASSPQGQAYGEQFF. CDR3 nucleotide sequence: TGTGCCAGCAGCCCGCAAGGACAGGCCTACGGTGAGCAGTTCTTC.

The chain's CDR3 is CSAPSYRGEDTQYF. CDR3 DNA sequence: TGCAGTGCCCCGAGTTACAGGGGGGAAGATACGCAGTATTTT. V and J are TRBV20-1 and TRBJ2-3, with 8 bases that match TRBD1. Germline V gives CDR1 DFQATT, CDR2 SNEGSKA (reference sequence). This CDR3 has 14 amino acids. V lost 6 bases, J lost 5 bases, and 10 bases stayed unmatched.

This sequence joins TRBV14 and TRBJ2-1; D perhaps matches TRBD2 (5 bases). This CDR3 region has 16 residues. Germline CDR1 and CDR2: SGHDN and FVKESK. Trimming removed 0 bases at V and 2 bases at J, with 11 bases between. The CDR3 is CASSQDQREPYNEQFF. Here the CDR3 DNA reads TGTGCCAGCAGCCAAGATCAGAGGGAGCCCTACAATGAGCAGTTCTTC. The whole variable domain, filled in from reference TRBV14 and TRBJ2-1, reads EAGVTQFPSHSVIEKGQTVTLRCDPISGHDNLYWYRRVMGKEIKFLLHFVKESKQDESGMPNNRFLAERTGGTYSTLKVQPAELEDSGVYFCASSQDQREPYNEQFFGPGTRLTVL.

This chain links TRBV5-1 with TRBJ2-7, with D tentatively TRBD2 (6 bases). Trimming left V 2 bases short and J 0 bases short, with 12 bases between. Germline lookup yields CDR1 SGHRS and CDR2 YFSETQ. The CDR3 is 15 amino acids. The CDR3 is CASSFDTGSSYEQYF. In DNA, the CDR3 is TGCGCCAGCAGCTTTGACACCGGGAGCTCCTACGAGCAGTACTTC.

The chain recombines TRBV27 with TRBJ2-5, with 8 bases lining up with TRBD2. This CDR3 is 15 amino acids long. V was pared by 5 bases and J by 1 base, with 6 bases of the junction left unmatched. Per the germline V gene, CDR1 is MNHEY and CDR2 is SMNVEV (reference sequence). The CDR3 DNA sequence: TGTGCCAGCAGTCTGACAGCGGGGGTCCAAGAGACCCAGTACTTC. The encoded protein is CASSLTAGVQETQYF.

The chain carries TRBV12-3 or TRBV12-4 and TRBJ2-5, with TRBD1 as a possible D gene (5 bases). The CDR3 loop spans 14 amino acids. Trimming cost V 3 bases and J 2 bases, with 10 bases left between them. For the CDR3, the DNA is TGTGCCAGCAGTTTTCGACAGCAGCAAGAGACCCAGTACTTC. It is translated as CASSFRQQQETQYF.

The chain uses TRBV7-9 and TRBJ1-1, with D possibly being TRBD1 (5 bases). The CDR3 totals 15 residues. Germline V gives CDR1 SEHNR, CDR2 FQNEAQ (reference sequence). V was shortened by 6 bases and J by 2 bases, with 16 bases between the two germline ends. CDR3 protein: CASRDPFGGNTEAFF. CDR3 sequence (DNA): TGTGCCAGCAGGGACCCTTTTGGGGGTAACACTGAAGCTTTCTTT.

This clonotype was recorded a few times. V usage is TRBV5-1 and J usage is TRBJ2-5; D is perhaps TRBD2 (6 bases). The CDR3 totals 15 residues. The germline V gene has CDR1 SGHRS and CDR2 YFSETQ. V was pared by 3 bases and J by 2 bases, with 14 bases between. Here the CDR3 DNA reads TGCGCCAGCAGCTCCCTACTAGCTCCTCAAGAGACCCAGTACTTC. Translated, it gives CASSSLLAPQETQYF.

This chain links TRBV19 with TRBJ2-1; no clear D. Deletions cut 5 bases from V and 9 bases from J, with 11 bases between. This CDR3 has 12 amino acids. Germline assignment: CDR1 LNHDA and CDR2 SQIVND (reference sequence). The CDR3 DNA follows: TGTGCCAGTAGTGACGGTTTGGTTGAGCAGTTCTTC. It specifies CASSDGLVEQFF.

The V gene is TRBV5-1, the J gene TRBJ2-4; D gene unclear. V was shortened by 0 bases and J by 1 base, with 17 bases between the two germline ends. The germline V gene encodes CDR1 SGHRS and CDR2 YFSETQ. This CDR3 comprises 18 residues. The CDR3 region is CASSLGYSGVWAKNIQYF. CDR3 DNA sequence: TGCGCCAGCAGCTTGGGGTACAGTGGGGTATGGGCCAAAAACATTCAGTACTTC.

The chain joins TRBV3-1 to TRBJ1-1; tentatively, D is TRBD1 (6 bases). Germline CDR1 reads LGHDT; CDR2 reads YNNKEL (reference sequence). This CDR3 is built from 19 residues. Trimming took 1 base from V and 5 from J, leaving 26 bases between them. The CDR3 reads CASSQGDNRDLGGRTEAFF. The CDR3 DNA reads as TGTGCCAGCAGCCAAGGGGATAACAGGGATTTGGGGGGTCGGACTGAAGCTTTCTTT.

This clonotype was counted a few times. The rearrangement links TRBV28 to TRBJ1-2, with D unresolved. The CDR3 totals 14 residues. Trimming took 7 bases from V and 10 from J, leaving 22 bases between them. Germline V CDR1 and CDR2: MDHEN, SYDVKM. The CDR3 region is CASTLGLTRNDYTF. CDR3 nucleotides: TGTGCCAGCACCCTAGGGCTCACGCGGAATGACTACACCTTC.

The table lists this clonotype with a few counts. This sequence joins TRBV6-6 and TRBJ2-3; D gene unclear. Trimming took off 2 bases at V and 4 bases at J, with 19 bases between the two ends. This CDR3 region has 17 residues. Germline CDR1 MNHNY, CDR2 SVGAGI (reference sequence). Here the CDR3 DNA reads TGTGCCAGCAGTTACGGCGCCGACCTGCAGAAGGCAGATACGCAGTATTTT. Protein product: CASSYGADLQKADTQYF.

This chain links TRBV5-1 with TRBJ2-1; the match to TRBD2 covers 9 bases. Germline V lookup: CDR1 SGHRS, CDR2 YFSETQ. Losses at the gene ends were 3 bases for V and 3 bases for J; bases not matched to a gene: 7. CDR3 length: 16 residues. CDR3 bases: TGCGCCAGCAGCTCCCTGGATAGCGGGGGCTACAATGAGCAGTTCTTC. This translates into CASSSLDSGGYNEQFF. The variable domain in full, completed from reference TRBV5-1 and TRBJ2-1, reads KAGVTQTPRYLIKTRGQQVTLSCSPISGHRSVSWYQQTPGQGLQFLFEYFSETQRNKGNFPGRFSGRQFSNSRSEMNVSTLELGDSALYLCASSSLDSGGYNEQFFGPGTRLTVL.

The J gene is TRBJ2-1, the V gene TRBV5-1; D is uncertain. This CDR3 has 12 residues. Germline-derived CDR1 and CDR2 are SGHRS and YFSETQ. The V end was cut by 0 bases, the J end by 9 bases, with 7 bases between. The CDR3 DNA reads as TGCGCCAGCAGCTTGGTCCAGATTGAGCAGTTCTTC. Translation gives CASSLVQIEQFF. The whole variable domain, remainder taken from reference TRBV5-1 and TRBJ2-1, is KAGVTQTPRYLIKTRGQQVTLSCSPISGHRSVSWYQQTPGQGLQFLFEYFSETQRNKGNFPGRFSGRQFSNSRSEMNVSTLELGDSALYLCASSLVQIEQFFGPGTRLTVL.

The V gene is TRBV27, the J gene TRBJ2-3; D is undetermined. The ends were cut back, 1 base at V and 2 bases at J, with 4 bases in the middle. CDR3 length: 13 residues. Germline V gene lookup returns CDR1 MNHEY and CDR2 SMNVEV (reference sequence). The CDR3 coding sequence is TGTGCCAGCAGTTTATTCCTCACAGATACGCAGTATTTT. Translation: CASSLFLTDTQYF.